One and the same sample provided the 17 T cell receptor beta chains below, sequenced in a study of cytomegalovirus exposure and HLA in healthy donors. 13 Jbeta primers and 60 Vbeta primers were used for the PCR. TCRdb's copy holds only in-frame clones and misses some; the assay was immunoSEQ multiplex PCR. The sample has under 70,000 clones; roughly 74% are singletons. Sequencing was done on a sample of PBMCs. The receptors stem from a man between 35 and 55 years old in good health and CMV-seropositive.

The CDR3 loop is CALNGGTTDTQYF. The CDR3 DNA sequence: TGTGCCTTAAACGGGGGGACCACAGATACGCAGTATTTT. The rearrangement joins TRBV30 to TRBJ2-3, with 7 bases identical to TRBD2. CDR1 GTSNPN and CDR2 SVGIG come from the germline V gene (reference sequence). Trimming took 7 bases from V and 2 from J; bases not matched to a gene: 6. CDR3 size: 13 residues.

This rearrangement joins TRBV6-1 to TRBJ2-7; 9 bases match TRBD1. Germline trimming cut 6 bases from V and 3 bases from J; bases unmatched to any gene: 6. CDR1 is MNHNS, CDR2 SASEGT, per germline. The CDR3 consists of 14 residues. CDR3 DNA sequence: TGTGCCAGCAGCGGGACAGGGCGCTTCTACGAGCAGTACTTC. It yields the protein CASSGTGRFYEQYF.

This clone came up once. The chain employs TRBV4-1 and TRBJ2-1, with a weak D call TRBD1 (5 bases). The V gene lost 4 bases and the J gene lost 3 bases, with 13 bases spanning the gap. The CDR3 runs 15 residues. Germline V gene data show CDR1 as MGHRA and CDR2 as YSYEKL. The CDR3 nucleotides are TGCGCCAGCAGCCCTCAGGGATTAGTCTACAATGAGCAGTTCTTC. It translates to CASSPQGLVYNEQFF.

The chain recombines TRBV11-2 with TRBJ2-1; 8 bases map to TRBD2. After removal of 5 bases from V and 10 bases from J, the junction contained 13 bases not matched to a gene. The CDR3 length is 15 residues. Germline loops: CDR1 SGHAT, CDR2 FQNNGV. As DNA, the CDR3 is TGTGCCAGCAGCCCTCAGTCGGGGGGGTACGGGGAGCAGTTCTTC. Translation: CASSPQSGGYGEQFF. Full variable domain (remainder filled in from reference TRBV11-2 and TRBJ2-1): EAGVAQSPRYKIIEKRQSVAFWCNPISGHATLYWYQQILGQGPKLLIQFQNNGVVDDSQLPKDRFSAERLKGVDSTLKIQPAKLEDSAVYLCASSPQSGGYGEQFFGPGTRLTVL.

This clone was detected ten times or more. The gene calls are TRBV2 and TRBJ1-4, with 7 bases identical to TRBD1. The CDR3 extends over 18 amino acids. Germline CDR1 is SNHLY and CDR2 is FYNNEI. Trimming at V came to 0 bases and at J to 0 bases, leaving 7 bases not matched to a gene. The CDR3 spells CASSEAPGQIATNEKLFF. The CDR3, as DNA: TGTGCCAGCAGTGAAGCACCGGGACAGATTGCAACTAATGAAAAACTGTTTTTT.

This chain connects TRBV15 to TRBJ1-3; 11 bases map to TRBD1. The CDR3 has 16 amino acids. Germline V lookup: CDR1 LNHNV, CDR2 YYDKDF (reference sequence). Losses at the gene ends were 3 bases for V and 4 bases for J; bases not matched to a gene: 5. CDR3 protein: CATSRGTGGFGNTIYF. CDR3 nucleotides: TGTGCCACCAGCAGGGGGACAGGGGGATTCGGAAACACCATATATTTT.

V gene TRBV30 combines with J gene TRBJ1-2; weak D call: TRBD1 (6 bases). This CDR3 has 13 residues. V gave up 2 bases and J gave up 6 bases, with 13 bases separating them. The germline V gene has CDR1 GTSNPN and CDR2 SVGIG (reference sequence). The DNA of the CDR3 is TGTGCCTGGAGTAAGGGGGGGCCCGATGGCTACACCTTC. This gives the protein CAWSKGGPDGYTF.

The rearrangement links TRBV7-2 to TRBJ2-5; TRBD2 might be the D (6 bases). The CDR3 has 13 amino acids. Trimming took off 1 base at V and 10 bases at J, with 13 bases between the two ends. CDR1 and CDR2 (germline): SGHTA, FQGNSA. The DNA of the CDR3 is TGTGCCAGCAGCTTAGGCGGGGCACCGGACCAGTACTTC. This gives the protein CASSLGGAPDQYF.

This clone was seen more than once but under ten times. The V call is TRBV30, the J call TRBJ1-5; 7 nucleotides align to TRBD1. Germline lookup yields CDR1 GTSNPN and CDR2 SVGIG (reference sequence). Trimming at V came to 0 bases and at J to 4 bases, leaving 6 bases not matched to a gene. The CDR3 is 15 residues long. CDR3 region: CAWSVTTGRNQPQHF. The CDR3 coding sequence is TGTGCCTGGAGTGTAACGACAGGGCGGAATCAGCCCCAGCATTTT. Full variable domain (rest looked up from reference TRBV30 and TRBJ1-5): SQTIHQWPATLVQPVGSPLSLECTVEGTSNPNLYWYRQAAGRGLQLLFYSVGIGQISSEVPQNLSASRPQDRQFILSSKKLLLSDSGFYLCAWSVTTGRNQPQHFGDGTRLSIL.

This clone was counted only a few times. The chain couples TRBV5-4 to TRBJ2-2, with D perhaps matching TRBD2 (6 bases). This CDR3 has 15 amino acids. Per germline, CDR1 SGHNT and CDR2 YYREEE (reference sequence). V shed 0 bases and J shed 1 base, with 7 bases lying between them. This CDR3 reads CASSLGRGNTGELFF. The CDR3 coding sequence is TGTGCCAGCAGCTTGGGGCGGGGGAACACCGGGGAGCTGTTTTTT.

In its sample, this clone was seen a few times. The chain carries TRBV19 and TRBJ2-2; D is perhaps TRBD1 (5 bases). V was pared by 7 bases and J by 3 bases, with 12 bases between. Germline-derived CDR1 and CDR2 are LNHDA and SQIVND (reference sequence). This CDR3 region has 14 residues. The CDR3 DNA reads TGTGCCAGTATCGGACAACCGTACACCGGGGAGCTGTTTTTT. It encodes CASIGQPYTGELFF.

This chain connects TRBV7-3 to TRBJ2-1; 8 bases fit TRBD2. V lost 5 bases, J lost 0 bases, and 3 bases stayed unmatched. CDR3 length equals 15 residues. Per the germline V gene, CDR1 is SGHTA and CDR2 is FQGTGA. The CDR3 region is CASSDRGGSYNEQFF. The CDR3 coding sequence is TGTGCCAGCAGCGATCGGGGGGGCTCCTACAATGAGCAGTTCTTC.

The V gene is TRBV5-8, the J gene TRBJ1-2; no firm D call. V gave up 6 bases and J gave up 6 bases, with 30 bases separating them. This CDR3 spans 18 amino acids. Germline V CDR1 and CDR2: SGHTS, YDEGEE. As DNA, the CDR3 is TGTGCCAGCATCGAAATAGAGGGTAAAGCGACGGTTCTGGATGGCTACACCTTC. Translated: CASIEIEGKATVLDGYTF.

This clone has only a few counts. V is TRBV5-1 and J is TRBJ2-5; 10 bases match TRBD2. Trimming removed 2 bases from V and 4 bases from J; junction bases left unmatched: 8. The V gene's germline CDR1 is SGHRS and CDR2 YFSETQ. The CDR3 has 16 residues. The CDR3 nucleotides are TGCGCCAGCAGCTTCGCGAGCGGGGGGGCCAGAGAGACCCAGTACTTC. Its translation is CASSFASGGARETQYF.

The chain uses TRBV4-1 and TRBJ1-1; 11 nucleotides align to TRBD1. The CDR3 length is 18 residues. Looked up from germline, CDR1 is MGHRA and CDR2 is YSYEKL. V was pared by 0 bases and J by 4 bases, with 10 bases of the junction left unmatched. The CDR3 protein is CASSQDHRTGTGGTEAFF. CDR3 DNA sequence: TGCGCCAGCAGCCAAGATCATCGGACCGGGACAGGGGGCACTGAAGCTTTCTTT.

The chain recombines TRBV7-9 with TRBJ1-6; TRBD1 matches at 10 bases. CDR3 length: 15 residues. Germline trimming cut 3 bases from V and 8 bases from J; bases unmatched to any gene: 4. Germline V gene lookup returns CDR1 SEHNR and CDR2 FQNEAQ (reference sequence). The CDR3 bases are TGTGCCAGCAGCTTTCCCGGGACAGGGGATTCACCCCTCCACTTT. Residues: CASSFPGTGDSPLHF. The entire variable domain, with the rest obtained from reference TRBV7-9 and TRBJ1-6, is as follows: DTGVSQNPRHKITKRGQNVTFRCDPISEHNRLYWYRQTLGQGPEFLTYFQNEAQLEKSRLLSDRFSAERPKGSFSTLEIQRTEQGDSAMYLCASSFPGTGDSPLHFGNGTRLTVT.

This clone has more than one count but fewer than ten. The CDR3 does not close with the conserved phenylalanine or tryptophan, likely indicating a read error. The chain couples TRBV4-1 to TRBJ2-2; D call uncertain. The CDR3 length is 14 residues. V dropped 5 bases and J dropped 4 bases, with 11 bases sitting between them. Germline V gene lookup returns CDR1 MGHRA and CDR2 YSYEKL. For the CDR3, the DNA is TGCGCCAGCAGCTTTCAGAAAGTCACCGGGGAGCTGTTTGTT. This encodes CASSFQKVTGELFV.